The next 13 T cell receptor beta chains were all read from a single sample in a study of monozygotic twins with inflammatory bowel disease. TCRdb reanalyzed the 5' RACE reads and collapses them to one entry per CDR3 protein, without DNA. Here the sample table reports hundreds of thousands of distinct CDR3 sequences. Input material: blood. All receptors derive from a human donor with ulcerative colitis or Crohn's disease, or a healthy co-twin of an affected twin (not recorded which).

The chain recombines TRBV12-3 or TRBV12-4 with TRBJ1-4. CDR3 length: 14 residues. Here the CDR3 reads CASSQEPVGEKLFF.

The V call is TRBV6-5, the J call TRBJ1-5; TCRdb selects TRBD1, and the lack of DNA leaves this call unchecked. CDR1 and CDR2 (germline): MNHEY, SVGAGI. The CDR3 is 15 amino acids. CDR3 in amino acids: CASSYRGEPNQPQHF.

This chain joins TRBV5-5 and TRBJ1-5. There are 15 residues in the CDR3. Germline V gene data show CDR1 as SGHKS and CDR2 as YYEKEE (reference sequence). The CDR3 sequence: CASSLAPGGNQPQHF.

The J gene is TRBJ2-7, the V gene TRBV2. Germline loops: CDR1 SNHLY, CDR2 FYNNEI. The CDR3 runs 13 residues. The CDR3 here is CASSEWQDYEQYF.

This sequence joins TRBV6-5 and TRBJ2-7; the D call of TRBD1 rests on TCRdb alone, since no DNA is present to check it. Germline-derived CDR1 and CDR2 are MNHEY and SVGAGI. CDR3 length: 15 amino acids. Here the CDR3 reads CATFNRDGGANEQYF.

The V and J genes are TRBV20-1 and TRBJ2-7; the TCRdb call, TRBD1, lacks DNA for checking. The CDR3 extends over 14 amino acids. CDR1 is DFQATT and CDR2 is SNEGSKA in the germline V gene (reference sequence). CDR3 in amino acids: CSASSGGMTYEQYF.

The rearrangement joins TRBV7-9 to TRBJ2-1; the TRBD1 assignment by TCRdb is unverifiable without DNA. The CDR3 length is 13 residues. Germline CDR1 reads SEHNR; CDR2 reads FQNEAQ (reference sequence). The CDR3 sequence is CASSQLPGNEQFF.

V usage is TRBV19 and J usage is TRBJ2-5. The CDR3 has 15 amino acids. Germline values: CDR1 LNHDA, CDR2 SQIVND (reference sequence). CDR3 protein: CASKVTPQAGETQYF.

V and J are TRBV2 and TRBJ2-3. The CDR3 sequence is 11 residues long. CDR1 is SNHLY and CDR2 is FYNNEI in the germline V gene. CDR3 sequence reads: CASTAADTQYF.

This chain links TRBV3-1 with TRBJ2-5; TCRdb outputs TRBD1, but without DNA this stays unchecked. The germline CDR1 and CDR2 sequences are LGHDT and YNNKEL (reference sequence). This CDR3 comprises 14 residues. CDR3 loop: CASSQEDKSETQYF.

The gene calls are TRBV19 and TRBJ2-4; TCRdb lists TRBD2, though no DNA is available to test this call. The CDR3 extends over 17 amino acids. Per germline, CDR1 LNHDA and CDR2 SQIVND (reference sequence). The CDR3 here is CASSIIRETRGKNIQYF.

The chain links TRBV7-2 to TRBJ2-1; without DNA, the TCRdb call of TRBD2 cannot be checked. The V gene's germline CDR1 is SGHTA and CDR2 FQGNSA. CDR3 length: 17 amino acids. The CDR3 spells CASSSRNPSGRGGEQFF. The whole variable domain, filled in from reference TRBV7-2 and TRBJ2-1, reads GAGVSQSPSNKVTEKGKDVELRCDPISGHTALYWYRQSLGQGLEFLIYFQGNSAPDKSGLPSDRFSAERTGGSVSTLTIQRTQQEDSAVYLCASSSRNPSGRGGEQFFGPGTRLTVL.

The J gene is TRBJ2-1, the V gene TRBV12-3 or TRBV12-4; the D call of TRBD2 rests on TCRdb alone, since no DNA is present to check it. There are 15 residues in the CDR3. CDR3 protein: CASKGGLSNGGEQLF.